A single sample gave rise to the 3 T cell receptor beta chains below, sequenced in a study of T cell therapy after organ transplantation. Time point defined: 20-29 weeks after completion of therapy. These TCRs are of unknown antigen specificity. TCRdb's copy holds only in-frame clones and misses some; the assay was immunoSEQ multiplex PCR. The data show roughly 20,000 clones, about 83% seen once. The input for sequencing was CD8+ T cells from blood, taken after autologous CMV-specific T cell therapy. The receptors derive from a human patient who had received a solid organ transplant and had CMV disease. Some T cells may be supplied by the graft donor.

The chain joins TRBV28 to TRBJ2-1; 10 positions match TRBD2. J lost 7 bases, V lost 0 bases, and 6 bases had no gene match. Looked up from germline, CDR1 is MDHEN and CDR2 is SYDVKM. The CDR3 spans 16 residues. CDR3 coding DNA: TGTGCCAGCAGTTTATGGTCTAGCGGGAGTAATAATGAGCAGTTCTTC. As protein: CASSLWSSGSNNEQFF.

The CDR3 sequence is CASSSIPGELFF. Written as DNA, the CDR3 is TGTGCCAGCAGTTCGATCCCCGGGGAGCTGTTTTTT. The chain employs TRBV7-9 and TRBJ2-2, with D uncertain. In germline, CDR1 is SEHNR, CDR2 FQNEAQ (reference sequence). The CDR3 contains 12 residues. The V and J ends lost 6 bases and 6 bases respectively, with 8 bases between them.

The gene calls are TRBV7-8 and TRBJ2-3, with TRBD2 matching 13 bases. The trim removed 5 bases at V and 5 bases at J, leaving 4 bases unmatched. Germline CDR1 is SGHVS and CDR2 is FQNEAQ. The CDR3 has 15 residues. Here the CDR3 reads CASSHGLAGVDTQYF. In DNA, the CDR3 is TGTGCCAGCAGCCACGGACTAGCGGGAGTAGATACGCAGTATTTT. Full variable domain (remainder filled in from reference TRBV7-8 and TRBJ2-3): GAGVSQSPRYKVAKRGQDVALRCDPISGHVSLFWYQQALGQGPEFLTYFQNEAQLDKSGLPSDRFFAERPEGSVSTLKIQRTQQEDSAVYLCASSHGLAGVDTQYFGPGTRLTVL.